The 17 T cell receptor beta chains given below trace back to one sample, sequenced in a study of graft-versus-host responses after intestinal transplantation. Sequencing used immunoSEQ multiplex PCR; TCRdb keeps in-frame clones, though not all of them. The sample shows under 150,000 clones, roughly nine tenths of them seen only once. Their antigen targets remain unknown. Sample: unstimulated CD4+ T cells sorted from spleen or lymph node cells, taken before intestinal transplant. The receptors were sampled from a human donor who received an intestinal transplant.

The chain joins TRBV10-3 to TRBJ2-7; 11 bases are shared with TRBD1. CDR3 length: 15 amino acids. CDR1 and CDR2 (germline): ENHRY, SYGVKD. With V trimmed by 4 bases and J by 6 bases, 8 bases remained unmatched. The CDR3 DNA sequence: TGTGCCATCAGTGGGATGGGACAGGGGGTCTCCGAGCAGTACTTC. This gives the protein CAISGMGQGVSEQYF.

The rearrangement joins TRBV6-5 to TRBJ2-3; TRBD2 matches 7 bases. In germline, CDR1 is MNHEY, CDR2 SVGAGI. V trimming: 4 bases; J trimming: 1 base; junction bases outside the gene matches: 5. The CDR3 consists of 15 residues. CDR3 region: CASSSLSGGTDTQYF. The DNA of the CDR3 is TGTGCCAGCAGTTCCCTCAGCGGGGGCACAGATACGCAGTATTTT.

The chain has TRBV18 and TRBJ2-3; 7 bases align to TRBD2. The V gene's germline CDR1 is KGHSH and CDR2 LQKENI. The CDR3 length is 17 residues. J gave up 5 bases and V 4 bases, and 15 bases lay outside the gene matches. The CDR3 here is CASSRNPSGGAGDTQYF. CDR3 nucleotides: TGTGCCAGCTCACGAAACCCTAGCGGAGGGGCTGGAGATACGCAGTATTTT.

The chain combines TRBV2 with TRBJ1-2; 8 nucleotides match TRBD1. J gave up 8 bases and V 7 bases, and 15 bases lay outside the gene matches. This CDR3 comprises 15 residues. The V gene's germline CDR1 is SNHLY and CDR2 FYNNEI. The CDR3 region has the DNA TGTGCCAGCACTGTGGAGCCGAGGACAGGGAACGGCTACACCTTC. Protein product: CASTVEPRTGNGYTF.

V and J are TRBV11-2 and TRBJ1-2; the D is unclear. V shed 2 bases and J shed 11 bases, with 15 bases lying between them. The germline V gene has CDR1 SGHAT and CDR2 FQNNGV. The CDR3 loop spans 13 amino acids. CDR3 sequence: CASSLSLERVYTF. Written as DNA, the CDR3 is TGTGCCAGCAGCTTATCTCTGGAAAGGGTGTACACCTTC. The full variable domain, rest sourced from reference TRBV11-2 and TRBJ1-2, is EAGVAQSPRYKIIEKRQSVAFWCNPISGHATLYWYQQILGQGPKLLIQFQNNGVVDDSQLPKDRFSAERLKGVDSTLKIQPAKLEDSAVYLCASSLSLERVYTFGSGTRLTVV.

The chain joins TRBV10-2 to TRBJ1-6, with D possibly matching TRBD1 (6 bases). Germline V CDR1 and CDR2: WSHSY, SAAADI. There are 15 residues in the CDR3. V was cut by 7 bases and J by 10 bases, with 20 bases left in between. The CDR3 protein is CASMGGQGNGSPLHF. DNA of the CDR3: TGCGCCAGCATGGGGGGGCAGGGGAATGGATCACCCCTCCACTTT.

The chain links TRBV5-6 to TRBJ2-7; 9 nucleotides match TRBD1. This CDR3 has 13 residues. The ends lost 2 bases at V and 9 bases at J; junction bases unmatched: 6. From germline, CDR1 is SGHDT and CDR2 YYEEEE. The CDR3 DNA follows: TGTGCCAGCAGCTTATCACAGGGGGCTTGGCAGTACTTC. It codes for CASSLSQGAWQYF.

CDR3 coding DNA: TGTGCCAGCTCACCGAGGGACACCTATGGCTACACCTTC. Its translation is CASSPRDTYGYTF. The chain recombines TRBV18 with TRBJ1-2, with D perhaps matching TRBD1 (6 bases). V gave up 3 bases and J gave up 4 bases, with 9 bases separating them. The CDR3 contains 13 residues. CDR1 is KGHSH and CDR2 is LQKENI in the germline V gene. Based on the CDR3 plus reference TRBV18 and TRBJ1-2, the full variable domain is NAGVMQNPRHLVRRRGQEARLRCSPMKGHSHVYWYRQLPEEGLKFMVYLQKENIIDESGMPKERFSAEFPKEGPSILRIQQVVRGDSAAYFCASSPRDTYGYTFGSGTRLTVV.

This clone was seen a single time. V gene TRBV7-6 combines with J gene TRBJ2-5; D remains ambiguous. CDR3 length: 12 residues. V was shortened by 4 bases and J by 5 bases, with 8 bases between the two germline ends. Germline CDR1 reads SGHVS; CDR2 reads FNYEAQ. The CDR3 reads CASSSTVETQYF. The CDR3 DNA follows: TGTGCCAGCAGCTCGACTGTTGAGACCCAGTACTTC.

The chain is built from TRBV29-1 and TRBJ1-1; the D is unclear. The CDR3 loop spans 14 amino acids. V lost 1 base and J lost 3, with 12 bases in between. Germline lookup yields CDR1 SQVTM and CDR2 ANQGSEA. CDR3 DNA: TGCAGCGTTGAAGTTGGCGCGGTTTACACTGAAGCTTTCTTT. It yields the protein CSVEVGAVYTEAFF.

V and J are TRBV6-1 and TRBJ1-6, with 7 bases aligning to TRBD1. Germline CDR1 and CDR2: MNHNS and SASEGT. The CDR3 runs to 13 residues. V lost 8 bases and J lost 7; bases outside the gene matches: 5. Here the CDR3 DNA reads TGTGCCAGCCGAGACAGGGTAAATTCACCCCTCCACTTT. Translated, it gives CASRDRVNSPLHF.

The CDR3 DNA reads as TGTGCCAGCAGTTTAGTCAGGGACGATGAGCAGTTCTTC. Residues: CASSLVRDDEQFF. This rearrangement joins TRBV27 to TRBJ2-1; either TRBD1 or TRBD2 may supply D (5 bases each). V dropped 2 bases and J dropped 8 bases, with 10 bases sitting between them. This CDR3 comprises 13 residues. From germline, CDR1 is MNHEY and CDR2 SMNVEV (reference sequence).

V is TRBV7-2 and J is TRBJ1-2; 7 nucleotides align to TRBD1. This CDR3 region has 13 residues. Germline loops: CDR1 SGHTA, CDR2 FQGNSA. V shed 4 bases, J shed 5 bases, and the junction held 4 bases outside the gene matches. The CDR3 region is CASSSRQGYGYTF. CDR3 bases: TGTGCCAGCAGCTCGAGACAGGGTTATGGCTACACCTTC.

This rearrangement joins TRBV19 to TRBJ2-3; 7 nucleotides align to TRBD2. CDR1 and CDR2 (germline): LNHDA, SQIVND (reference sequence). V lost 4 bases to trimming and J lost 1 base; unmatched junction nucleotides: 2. CDR3 length: 14 residues. CDR3 DNA sequence: TGTGCCAGTAGTAAGGCGGGGGGCACAGATACGCAGTATTTT. Translated: CASSKAGGTDTQYF.

V is TRBV9 and J is TRBJ2-1; 12 bases map to TRBD2. From germline, CDR1 is SGDLS and CDR2 YYNGEE. The CDR3 sequence is 16 residues long. The V and J ends lost 4 bases and 2 bases, in that order; junction bases with no gene match: 4. The CDR3 here is CASSRGLAGTYNEQFF. CDR3 nucleotides: TGTGCCAGCAGCCGAGGACTAGCGGGGACCTACAATGAGCAGTTCTTC.

This clone was recorded only once. This chain links TRBV7-9 with TRBJ2-6; tentatively, D is TRBD2 (5 bases). V shed 5 bases and J shed 2 bases, with 13 bases lying between them. The V gene's germline CDR1 is SEHNR and CDR2 FQNEAQ (reference sequence). This CDR3 has 16 amino acids. The CDR3 region has the DNA TGTGCCAGCAGCCGCTACATGGGAGCTGGGGCCAACGTCCTGACTTTC. Protein sequence: CASSRYMGAGANVLTF.

This chain joins TRBV9 and TRBJ2-3; no reliable D call. Trimming removed 1 base at V and 3 bases at J, with 3 bases between. Germline CDR1 SGDLS, CDR2 YYNGEE. CDR3 length: 12 residues. CDR3 in DNA: TGTGCCAGCAGCGTATTAACAGATACGCAGTATTTT. Translated: CASSVLTDTQYF.